This TCR beta chain was found in a study of T cells in women clearing cervical HPV infection. As for the study in general: Case blood was drawn when the lesion was first found; control blood after infection became undetectable. HLA type stays a possible confounder, typing being limited.

All donors had a single incident cervical HPV16 infection, not prevalent. Average input was 1200 ng genomic DNA for immunoSEQ TCR beta CDR3 amplification. Only in-frame clones appear in the TCRdb table, and some are missing; sequencing was by immunoSEQ multiplex PCR. Its table records 45,000 to 50,000 clones. As for this clone: The CDR3 end is not reached by the read, which stops 3 residues before it; the germline J gene fills it in.

Looked up from germline, CDR1 is SGHDN and CDR2 is FVKESK. The CDR3 is made up of 16 amino acids. V lost 5 bases to trimming and J lost 1 base; unmatched junction nucleotides: 6. The chain links TRBV14 to TRBJ2-3; 10 bases are a match to TRBD1. This clonotype was sampled from a woman aged 18 to 75 with a cervical HPV16 infection that either progressed to CIN3+ or cleared (not recorded which). The material sequenced was blood buffy coat. The sequenced part of the CDR3 DNA is TGTGCCAGCAGCGCGGGACAGGGGCTGGGCACAGATACG. Its protein product is CASSAGQGLGTDT. In full, the CDR3 reads CASSAGQGLGTDTQYF.